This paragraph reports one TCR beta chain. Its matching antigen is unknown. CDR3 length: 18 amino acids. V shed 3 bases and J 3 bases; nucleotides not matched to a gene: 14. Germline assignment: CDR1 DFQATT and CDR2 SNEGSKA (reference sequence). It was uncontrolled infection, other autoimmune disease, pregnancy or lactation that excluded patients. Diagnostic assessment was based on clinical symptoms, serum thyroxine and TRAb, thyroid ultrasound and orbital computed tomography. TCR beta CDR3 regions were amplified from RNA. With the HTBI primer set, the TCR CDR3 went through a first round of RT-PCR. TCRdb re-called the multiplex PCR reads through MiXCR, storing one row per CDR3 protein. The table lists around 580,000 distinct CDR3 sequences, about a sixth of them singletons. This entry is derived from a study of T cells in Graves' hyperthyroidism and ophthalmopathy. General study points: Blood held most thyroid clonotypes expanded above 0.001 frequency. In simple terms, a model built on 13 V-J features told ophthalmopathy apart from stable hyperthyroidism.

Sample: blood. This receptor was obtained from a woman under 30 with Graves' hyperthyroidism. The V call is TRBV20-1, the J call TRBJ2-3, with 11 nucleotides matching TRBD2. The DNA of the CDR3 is TGCAGTGCTAGTTCACCACTAGCGGGGGCCCAAGTTACAGATACGCAGTATTTT. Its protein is CSASSPLAGAQVTDTQYF.